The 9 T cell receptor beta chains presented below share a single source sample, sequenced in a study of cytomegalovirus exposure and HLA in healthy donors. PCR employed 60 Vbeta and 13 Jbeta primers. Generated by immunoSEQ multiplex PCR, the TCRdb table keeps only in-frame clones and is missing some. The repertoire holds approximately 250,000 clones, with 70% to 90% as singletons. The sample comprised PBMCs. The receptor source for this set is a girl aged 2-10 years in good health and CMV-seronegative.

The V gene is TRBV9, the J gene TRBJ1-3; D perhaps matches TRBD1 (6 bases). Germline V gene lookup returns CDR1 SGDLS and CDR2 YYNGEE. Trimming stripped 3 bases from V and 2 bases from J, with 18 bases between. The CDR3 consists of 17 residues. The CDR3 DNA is TGTGCCAGCAGCGCAGAGCACAGGGTTATAGCTGGAAACACCATATATTTT. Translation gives CASSAEHRVIAGNTIYF. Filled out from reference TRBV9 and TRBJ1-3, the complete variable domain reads DSGVTQTPKHLITATGQRVTLRCSPRSGDLSVYWYQQSLDQGLQFLIQYYNGEERAKGNILERFSAQQFPDLHSELNLSSLELGDSALYFCASSAEHRVIAGNTIYFGEGSWLTVV.

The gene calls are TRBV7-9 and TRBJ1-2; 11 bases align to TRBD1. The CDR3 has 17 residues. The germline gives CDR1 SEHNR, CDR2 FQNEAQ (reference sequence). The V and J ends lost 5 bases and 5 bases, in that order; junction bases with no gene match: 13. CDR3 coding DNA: TGTGCCAGCAGCATAGACGAAAGGACAGGGGGCGGGTATGGCTACACCTTC. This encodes CASSIDERTGGGYGYTF. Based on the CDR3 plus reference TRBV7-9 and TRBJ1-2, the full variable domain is DTGVSQNPRHKITKRGQNVTFRCDPISEHNRLYWYRQTLGQGPEFLTYFQNEAQLEKSRLLSDRFSAERPKGSFSTLEIQRTEQGDSAMYLCASSIDERTGGGYGYTFGSGTRLTVV.

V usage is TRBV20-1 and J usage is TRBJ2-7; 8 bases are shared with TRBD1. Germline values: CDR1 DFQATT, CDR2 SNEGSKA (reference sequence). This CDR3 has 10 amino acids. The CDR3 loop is CRTGDDEQYF. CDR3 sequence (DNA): TGCAGGACAGGGGACGACGAGCAGTACTTC.

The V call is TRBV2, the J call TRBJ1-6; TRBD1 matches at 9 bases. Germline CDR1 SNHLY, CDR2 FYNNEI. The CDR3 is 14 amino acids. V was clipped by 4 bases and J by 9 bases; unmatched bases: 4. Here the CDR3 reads CASSGGQGSSPLHF. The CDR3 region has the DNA TGTGCCAGCAGTGGGGGACAGGGAAGTTCACCCCTCCACTTT.

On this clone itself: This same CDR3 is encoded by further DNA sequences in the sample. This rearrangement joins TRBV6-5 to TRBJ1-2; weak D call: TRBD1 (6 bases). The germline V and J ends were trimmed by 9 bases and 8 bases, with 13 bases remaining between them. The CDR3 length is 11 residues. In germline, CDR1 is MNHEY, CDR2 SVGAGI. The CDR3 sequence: CASRGGGGYTF. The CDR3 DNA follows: TGTGCCAGTCGAGGGGGGGGCGGCTACACCTTC.

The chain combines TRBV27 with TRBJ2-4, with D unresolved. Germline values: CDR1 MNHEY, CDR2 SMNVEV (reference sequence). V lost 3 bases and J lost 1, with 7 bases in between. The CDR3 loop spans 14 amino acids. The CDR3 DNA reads TGTGCCAGCAGTTTGGGCAGGGCCAAAAACATTCAGTACTTC. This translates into CASSLGRAKNIQYF.

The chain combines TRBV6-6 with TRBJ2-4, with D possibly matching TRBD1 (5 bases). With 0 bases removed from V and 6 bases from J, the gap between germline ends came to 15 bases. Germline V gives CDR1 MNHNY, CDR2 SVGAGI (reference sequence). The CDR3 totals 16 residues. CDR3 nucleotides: TGTGCCAGCAGTTACTCGATTCAGGGTAGGGGAAACATTCAGTACTTC. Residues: CASSYSIQGRGNIQYF.

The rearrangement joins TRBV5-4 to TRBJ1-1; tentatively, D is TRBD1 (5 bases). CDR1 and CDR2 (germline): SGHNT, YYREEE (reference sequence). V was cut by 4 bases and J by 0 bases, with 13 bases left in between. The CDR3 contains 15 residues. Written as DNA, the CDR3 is TGTGCCAGCAGCGATAGGGCGGGACTGAACACTGAAGCTTTCTTT. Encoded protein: CASSDRAGLNTEAFF.

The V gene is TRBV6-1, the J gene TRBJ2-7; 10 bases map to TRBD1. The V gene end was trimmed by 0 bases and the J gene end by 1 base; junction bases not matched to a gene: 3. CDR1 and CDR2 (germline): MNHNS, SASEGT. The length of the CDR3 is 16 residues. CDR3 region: CASSEAGQGGSYEQYF. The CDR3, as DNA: TGTGCCAGCAGTGAAGCAGGACAGGGGGGGTCCTACGAGCAGTACTTC.